The clone carrying this T cell receptor (beta chain) was counted a few times. The record originates from a study of identical twins. Germline CDR1 and CDR2: DFQATT and SNEGSKA (reference sequence). This CDR3 has 15 residues. The germline V and J ends were trimmed by 2 bases and 8 bases, with 21 bases remaining between them. TCRdb re-analysed the 5' RACE reads in MiXCR, keeping a single row per CDR3 protein. The data show roughly 540,000 distinct CDR3 sequences, less than 25% seen once. In addition, the sample was reused for a study of T cells expressing NK-cell markers.

Input material: CD4+ T cells sorted from blood. The receptor was derived from a woman aged 18-29 years in good health. The chain carries TRBV20-1 and TRBJ1-2; D is undetermined. The CDR3 DNA is TGCAGTGCTAGAACACTCGGGCTATCGGGCCTCGGCTACACCTTC. It is translated as CSARTLGLSGLGYTF.